This TCR beta chain was sequenced during a study of T cell clonality in common variable immunodeficiency (dated by TCRdb to between 2014 and 2017). Broader findings and caveats from the paper: Fewer deletions and N-nucleotide insertions were reportedly observed in CVID TCRbeta sequences, and highly modified clones with 13 or more V deletions were reportedly absent from CVID TCRbeta sequences. It was noted by the authors that sequencing of the repertoires of T cell subpopulations would be needed to clarify the cause of the increased clonality in CVID. TCRbeta clonality was higher in CVID subjects than in healthy controls (t-test p = 0.018), and the increase was most characteristic of about a third of subjects. CVID subjects shared fewer TCRbeta clones with each other than healthy controls did (p < 0.0001). Although equal DNA input was used, an average of roughly 85,000 unique sequences per sample was obtained for controls, compared with 30,000 to 35,000 for CVID samples. Differences among patients in the CVID cohort limited the correlations between repertoire features and clinical complications.

This clone has a count of ten or more. Its specific antigen is unknown. With the read ending 3 residues before the CDR3 end, the germline J gene is used to fill in that end. Predominantly Caucasian heritage was noted among both the CVID patients and the healthy controls. Heparinized peripheral whole blood samples of about 5 to 8.5 ml were obtained from each donor. Genomic DNA from adults with common variable immune deficiency (CVID) and from healthy adult controls was used to sequence TCRbeta CDR3 repertoires. The control group was made up of approximately 22 healthy adult volunteers (about ten male and around 12 female) whose ages ranged from roughly 23 to 70 years, with a mean age of approximately 34. Diluted blood was density-centrifuged over Hypaque 1077 or Ficoll-Paque to isolate peripheral blood mononuclear cells. Unsorted mononuclear cells served as the source of genomic DNA, which was extracted either by Qiagen column purification or by a centrifugation-based method.

Based on the germline V gene, the CDR1 and CDR2 sequences are KGHSH and LQKENI. The CDR3 contains 15 residues, cysteine and phenylalanine counted. The 36 bases shown cover part of the CDR3, and their frame starts at base 1. Trimming removed 1 base from V and 0 bases from J, leaving 7 bases between the germline ends. For sequencing input, CVID and control samples contributed equivalent amounts of genomic DNA. For every sample, a 60 bp segment covering the rearranged TCRbeta CDR3 region was amplified and then sequenced. The immunoSEQ assay, a bias-corrected multiplex PCR combined with high-throughput sequencing, was used to amplify TCRbeta. Processing in the source paper ran as follows. Each unique nucleotide sequence was treated as a clone and annotated with V, D and J genes, copy number and frequency. Sequences were labeled productive if in frame, and non-productive if out of frame or containing stop codons. As previously described, clonality was calculated on the basis of Shannon's entropy. The predicted amino acid sequences of productive clones were used to derive the mean CDR3 Kyte-Doolittle hydropathy. Scaled V gene usage was hierarchically clustered using Manhattan distance and complete linkage with the R hclust function. To assess clone sharing by CDR3 amino acid sequence, 12 repertoires per group were resampled over 100 rounds. The repertoires were searched for 70 published EBV-specific and roughly 240 published CMV-specific TCRbeta sequences. Analysis left out a couple of CVID samples that produced under 10,000 sequences, so a few dozen CVID repertoires remained. The table was pulled from immuneACCESS by TCRdb, which kept in-frame rearrangements only. Such tables lose some clones; where checked, under half of the loss comes from unresolved V genes, and the rest has no known cause. V and J calls and clone size come straight from that table; D and trimming were deduced from the DNA. The sample features around 50,000 clones, and none is a singleton. The ten largest account for 5.4% of the sample.

The chain is made from TRBV18 and TRBJ2-4; TRBD1 could be the D gene, as 5 bases match. Sample: peripheral blood mononuclear cells. The sequence was obtained from a person between 18 and 75 years old in good health. The sequenced part of the CDR3 DNA is TGTGCCAGCTCACCACTAGGGGTAGCCAAAAACATT. It translates as CASSPLGVAKNI. The whole CDR3 region reads CASSPLGVAKNIQYF.